A single T cell receptor (beta chain) is shown here with its context. The target antigen is unknown. The time point was: baseline pretreatment blood. Treatment here: 15 Gy SBRT to primary tumor, nephrectomy 4 weeks later. Sequencing was performed with immunoSEQ multiplex PCR; in TCRdb, only in-frame clones are kept and a portion is missing. Of some 150,000 clones in the sample, around four fifths were seen once. This sample was included in a study of radiation and T cells in renal cell carcinoma. The V segment lost 5 bases and the J segment 3 bases; nucleotides outside the gene matches: 2. The CDR3 has 13 residues. The germline CDR1 and CDR2 sequences are MNHEY and SVGAGI. Regarding the study as a whole: Pretreatment tumor biopsies were lacking, so baseline clonotypes are unknown.

The V gene is TRBV6-5, the J gene TRBJ1-1; TRBD1 matches 8 bases. The TCR originated in a woman in her forties or fifties with renal cell carcinoma. The source was blood, collected from a patient whose treatment included radiotherapy and nephrectomy. CDR3 DNA sequence: TGTGCCAGCAGTCCGGACAGGGACACTGAAGCTTTCTTT. Translated, it gives CASSPDRDTEAFF.